This T cell receptor beta chain comes out of a study of cytomegalovirus exposure and HLA in healthy donors. Notes on the study in general: Many donors carried some public TCRs, although rarity characterized most TCR sequences.

In this sample, this clone turned up once. Its antigen remains unidentified. Sequencing was performed with immunoSEQ multiplex PCR; in TCRdb, only in-frame clones are kept and a portion is missing. The table includes about 120,000 clones, around 89% detected once. The donors were members of the validation cohort comprising about 130 subjects, separate from the approximately 700-subject first cohort. Unmatched junction bases numbered 4, after V lost 8 bases and J lost 1 base. The CDR3 loop spans 13 amino acids. Germline-derived CDR1 and CDR2 are MDHEN and SYDVKM. The sample taken for sequencing was PBMCs. The chain carries TRBV28 and TRBJ1-1, with 7 bases fitting TRBD1. This receptor was obtained from a woman aged 18-30 years in good health and CMV-seropositive. CDR3 protein: CASLGQRNTEAFF. The DNA of the CDR3 is TGTGCCAGCTTGGGACAGAGGAACACTGAAGCTTTCTTT.